The rows below give T cell receptor beta chains drawn from one sample of a study of blood T cell repertoires in COVID-19. Only in-frame clones appear in the TCRdb table, and some are missing; sequencing was by immunoSEQ multiplex PCR. The sample includes just over 300,000 clones, 80% to 90% of them seen just once. The specimen sequenced was PBMCs or T cells enriched from blood (not recorded which). The receptors were sampled from a woman between 18 and 29 years old who had recovered from COVID-19. Each CDR3 is given without its conserved first and last residue. D genes are given only for firm matches.

j_call	d_call	v_call	cdr3_aa
TRBJ2-5	TRBD2	TRBV5-1	ASSPRLAGDETQY
TRBJ2-6	-	TRBV21-1	ASSKGGEGRPGANVLT
TRBJ2-3	-	TRBV27	ASSWGVPGLTDTQY
TRBJ2-2	TRBD2	TRBV27	ASSSIGGTGELF
TRBJ2-3	TRBD2	TRBV19	ASRPAGNTDTQY
TRBJ2-5	-	TRBV5-1	ASSWQGGEVGY
TRBJ2-3	TRBD1	TRBV11-3	ASSPRTGEDTQY
TRBJ2-2	TRBD2	TRBV7-6	ASSLLPSGDNTGELF
TRBJ2-4	TRBD1	TRBV5-4	ASSRTGGERNIQY
TRBJ2-5	-	TRBV5-1	ASSLQQFQETQY
TRBJ1-2	-	TRBV7-2	ASSLRGGNYGYT
TRBJ2-5	TRBD2	TRBV7-2	ASSYQRGQETQY
TRBJ1-1	-	TRBV7-8	ASNLGVATEAF
TRBJ2-1	TRBD1	TRBV27	ASSLRSQQGAVNEQF
TRBJ1-6	-	TRBV4-3	ASSLTRGSSYNSPLH
TRBJ1-6	-	TRBV5-1	ASSLGGPRLSLH
TRBJ2-7	TRBD1	TRBV18	ASSPLRDRNYEQY
TRBJ2-1	-	TRBV5-1	ASSFRVGGTYNEQF
TRBJ2-7	-	TRBV12-3/TRBV12-4	ASSLVGAGHA
TRBJ1-1	-	TRBV5-1	ASSLGGGNTEAF
TRBJ2-1	-	TRBV27	ASSWRPNEQF
TRBJ2-5	-	TRBV19	ASTISEGAGETQY
TRBJ2-4	TRBD1	TRBV9	ASSEDRGRGIQY
TRBJ2-2	TRBD1	TRBV6-2/TRBV6-3	ASSLRTGDNTGELF
TRBJ1-2	-	TRBV4-3	ASSQESQAPYYGYT
TRBJ1-1	-	TRBV7-9	ASSLAGASTNTEAF
TRBJ1-1	-	TRBV5-1	ASSSQGAEAF
TRBJ2-1	TRBD2	TRBV7-8	ASSFGRGFHNEQF
TRBJ1-2	-	TRBV11-2	ASSFGWGDTNYGYT
TRBJ2-7	TRBD1	TRBV6-5	ASSIFKQGNEQY
TRBJ1-2	TRBD1	TRBV7-9	ASSSPGAGGYGYT
TRBJ2-1	TRBD1	TRBV7-2	ASSRQGASDNEQF
TRBJ1-2	TRBD1	TRBV10-1	ASTGDSPYGYT
TRBJ2-7	TRBD1	TRBV20-1	SASTGGLSSYEQY
TRBJ1-5	-	TRBV7-2	ASSRGGGNQPQH
TRBJ2-7	TRBD1	TRBV6-1	ASSEWVGGQGTEQY
TRBJ1-3	-	TRBV27	ASWKPGLDRTLRGNTIY
TRBJ2-1	-	TRBV15	ATSRDQGRDEQF